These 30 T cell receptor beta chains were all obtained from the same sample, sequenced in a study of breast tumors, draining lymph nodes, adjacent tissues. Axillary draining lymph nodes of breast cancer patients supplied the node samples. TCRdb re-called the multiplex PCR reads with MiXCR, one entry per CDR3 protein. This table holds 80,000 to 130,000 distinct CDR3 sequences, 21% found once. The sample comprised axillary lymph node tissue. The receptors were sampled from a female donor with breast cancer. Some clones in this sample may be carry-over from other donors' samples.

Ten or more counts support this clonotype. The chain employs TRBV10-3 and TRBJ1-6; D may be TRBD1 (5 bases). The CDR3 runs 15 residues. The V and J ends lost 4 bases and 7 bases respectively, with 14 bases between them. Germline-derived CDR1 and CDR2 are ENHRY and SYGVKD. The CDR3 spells CAISATNPGNSPLHF. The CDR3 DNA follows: TGTGCCATCAGTGCCACAAACCCAGGGAATTCACCCCTCCACTTT.

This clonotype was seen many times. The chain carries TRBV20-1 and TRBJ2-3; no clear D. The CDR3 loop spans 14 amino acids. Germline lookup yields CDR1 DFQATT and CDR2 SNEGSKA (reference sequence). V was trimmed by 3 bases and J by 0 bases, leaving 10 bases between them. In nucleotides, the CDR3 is TGCAGTGCTAGCTTGGCGGAGAGCACAGATACGCAGTATTTT. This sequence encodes CSASLAESTDTQYF.

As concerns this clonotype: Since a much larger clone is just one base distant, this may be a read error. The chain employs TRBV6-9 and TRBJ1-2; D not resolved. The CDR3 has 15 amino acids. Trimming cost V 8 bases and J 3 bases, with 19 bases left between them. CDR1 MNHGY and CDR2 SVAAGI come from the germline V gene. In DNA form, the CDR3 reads TGTGCCAGCGAAGGCAGTAAAGGGCGCTACTATGGCTACACCTTC. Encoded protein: CASEGSKGRYYGYTF.

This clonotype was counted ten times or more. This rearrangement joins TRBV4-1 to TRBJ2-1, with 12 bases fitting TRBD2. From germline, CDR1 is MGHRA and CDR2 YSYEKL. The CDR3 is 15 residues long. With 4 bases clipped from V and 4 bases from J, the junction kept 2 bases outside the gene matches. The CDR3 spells CASSPLAGGYNEQFF. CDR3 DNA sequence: TGCGCCAGCAGCCCTCTAGCGGGGGGGTACAATGAGCAGTTCTTC.

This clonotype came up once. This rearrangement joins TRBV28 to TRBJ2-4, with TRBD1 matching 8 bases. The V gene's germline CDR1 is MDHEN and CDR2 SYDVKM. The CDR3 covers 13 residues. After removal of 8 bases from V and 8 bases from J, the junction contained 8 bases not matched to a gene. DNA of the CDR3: TGTGCCAGCGGGCGACAGGGGACGGACATTCAGTACTTC. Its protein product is CASGRQGTDIQYF.

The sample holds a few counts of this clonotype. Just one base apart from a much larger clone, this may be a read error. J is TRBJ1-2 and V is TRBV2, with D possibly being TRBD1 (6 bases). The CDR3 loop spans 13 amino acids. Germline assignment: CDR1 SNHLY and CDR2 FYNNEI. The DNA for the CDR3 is TGTGCCAGAGACAGGACCAACTCCTATAGCTACACCTTC. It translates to CARDRTNSYSYTF.

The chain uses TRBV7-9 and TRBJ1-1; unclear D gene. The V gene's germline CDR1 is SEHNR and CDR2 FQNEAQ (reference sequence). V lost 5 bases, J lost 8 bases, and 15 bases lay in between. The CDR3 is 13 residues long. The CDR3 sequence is CASSHKSSGEAFF. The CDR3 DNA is TGTGCCAGCAGCCACAAGTCCTCGGGGGAAGCTTTCTTT.

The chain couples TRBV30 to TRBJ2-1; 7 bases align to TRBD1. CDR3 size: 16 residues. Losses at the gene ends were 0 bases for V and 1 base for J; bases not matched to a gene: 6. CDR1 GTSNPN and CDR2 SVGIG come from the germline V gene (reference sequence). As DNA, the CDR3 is TGTGCCTGGAGTGTACCGGGACAGAAATCCTACAATGAGCAGTTCTTC. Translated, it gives CAWSVPGQKSYNEQFF. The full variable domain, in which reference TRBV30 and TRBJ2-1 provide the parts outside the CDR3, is SQTIHQWPATLVQPVGSPLSLECTVEGTSNPNLYWYRQAAGRGLQLLFYSVGIGQISSEVPQNLSASRPQDRQFILSSKKLLLSDSGFYLCAWSVPGQKSYNEQFFGPGTRLTVL.

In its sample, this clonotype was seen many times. The CDR3 loop reads CASSLQFLNEQFF. Here the CDR3 DNA reads TGTGCCAGCAGCTTACAGTTTTTGAATGAGCAGTTCTTC. V and J are TRBV7-2 and TRBJ2-1; D ambiguous. Trimming took off 2 bases at V and 7 bases at J, with 9 bases between the two ends. This CDR3 has 13 residues. The germline V gene encodes CDR1 SGHTA and CDR2 FQGNSA.

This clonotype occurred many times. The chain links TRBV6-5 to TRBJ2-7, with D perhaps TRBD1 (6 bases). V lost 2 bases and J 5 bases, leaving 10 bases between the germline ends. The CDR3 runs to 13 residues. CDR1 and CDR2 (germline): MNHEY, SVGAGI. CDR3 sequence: CASSYAGQNEQYF. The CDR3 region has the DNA TGTGCCAGCAGTTACGCCGGACAGAACGAGCAGTACTTC.

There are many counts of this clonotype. The CDR3 region is CASSYAQGYTGNTIYF. DNA for the CDR3: TGTGCCAGCAGTTACGCCCAGGGGTATACTGGAAACACCATATATTTT. The chain joins TRBV6-5 to TRBJ1-3, with D possibly being TRBD1 (6 bases). The CDR3 consists of 16 residues. Germline V gives CDR1 MNHEY, CDR2 SVGAGI. Trimming removed 2 bases from V and 2 bases from J, with 13 bases in between.

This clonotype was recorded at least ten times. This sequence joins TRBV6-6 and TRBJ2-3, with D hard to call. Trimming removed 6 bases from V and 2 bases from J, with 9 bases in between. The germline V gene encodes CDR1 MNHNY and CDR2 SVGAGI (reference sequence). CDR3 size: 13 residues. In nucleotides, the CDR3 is TGTGCCAGCAGCCCCCGGAACACAGATACGCAGTATTTT. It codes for CASSPRNTDTQYF.

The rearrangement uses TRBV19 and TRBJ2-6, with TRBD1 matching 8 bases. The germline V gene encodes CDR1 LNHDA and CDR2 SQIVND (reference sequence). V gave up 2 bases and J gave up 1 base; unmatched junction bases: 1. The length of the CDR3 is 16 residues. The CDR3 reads CASSIQGASGANVLTF. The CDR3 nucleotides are TGTGCCAGTAGTATACAGGGGGCATCTGGGGCCAACGTCCTGACTTTC.

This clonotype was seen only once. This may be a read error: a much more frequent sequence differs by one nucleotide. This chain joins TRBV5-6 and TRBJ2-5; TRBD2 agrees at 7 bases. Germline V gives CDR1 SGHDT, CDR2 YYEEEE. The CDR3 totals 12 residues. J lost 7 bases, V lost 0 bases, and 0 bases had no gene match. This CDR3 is CASSLGGGTQYF. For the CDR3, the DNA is TGTGCCAGCAGCTTGGGGGGGGGGACCCAGTACTTC.

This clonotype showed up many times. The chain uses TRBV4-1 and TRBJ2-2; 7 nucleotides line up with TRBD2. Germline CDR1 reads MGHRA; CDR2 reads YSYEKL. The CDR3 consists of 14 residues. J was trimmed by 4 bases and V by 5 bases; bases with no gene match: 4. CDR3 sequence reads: CASSWEGGTGELFF. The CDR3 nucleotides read TGCGCCAGCAGCTGGGAGGGAGGCACCGGGGAGCTGTTTTTT.

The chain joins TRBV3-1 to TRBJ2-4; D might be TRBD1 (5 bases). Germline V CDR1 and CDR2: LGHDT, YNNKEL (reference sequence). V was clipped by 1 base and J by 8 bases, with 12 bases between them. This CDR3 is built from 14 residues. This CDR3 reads CASSQVPKGDIQYF. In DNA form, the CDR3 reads TGTGCCAGCAGCCAAGTCCCAAAAGGGGACATTCAGTACTTC.

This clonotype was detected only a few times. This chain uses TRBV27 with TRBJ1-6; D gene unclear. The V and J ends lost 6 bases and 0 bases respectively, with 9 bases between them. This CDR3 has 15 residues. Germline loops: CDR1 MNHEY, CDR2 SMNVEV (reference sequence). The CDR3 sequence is CASRPSSSYNSPLHF. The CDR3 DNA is TGTGCCAGCAGGCCGAGTAGCTCCTATAATTCACCCCTCCACTTT.

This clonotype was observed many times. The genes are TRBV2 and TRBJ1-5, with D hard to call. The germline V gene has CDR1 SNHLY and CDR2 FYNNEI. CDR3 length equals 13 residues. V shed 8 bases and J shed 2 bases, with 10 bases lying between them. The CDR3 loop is CASRGRGNQPQHF. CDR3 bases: TGTGCCAGCCGCGGACGGGGCAATCAGCCCCAGCATTTT.

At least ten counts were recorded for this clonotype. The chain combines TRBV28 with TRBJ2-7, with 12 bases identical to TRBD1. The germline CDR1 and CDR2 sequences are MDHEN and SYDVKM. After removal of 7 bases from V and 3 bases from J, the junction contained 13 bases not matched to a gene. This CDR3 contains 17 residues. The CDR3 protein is CASTPGTGGRRYYEQYF. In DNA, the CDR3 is TGTGCCAGCACCCCGGGGACAGGGGGCCGAAGGTACTACGAGCAGTACTTC.

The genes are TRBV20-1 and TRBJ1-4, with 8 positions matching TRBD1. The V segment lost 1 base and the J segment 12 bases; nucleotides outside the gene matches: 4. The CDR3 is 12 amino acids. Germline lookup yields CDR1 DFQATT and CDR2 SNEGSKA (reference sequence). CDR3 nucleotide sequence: TGCAGTGCTAGAGCAGGGGGCGCCCAACTGTTTTTT. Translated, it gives CSARAGGAQLFF.

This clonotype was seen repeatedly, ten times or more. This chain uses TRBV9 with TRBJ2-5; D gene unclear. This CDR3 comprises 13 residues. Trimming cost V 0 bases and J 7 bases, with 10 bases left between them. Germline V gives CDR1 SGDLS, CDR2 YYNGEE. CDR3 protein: CASSVEASGTQYF. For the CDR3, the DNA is TGTGCCAGCAGCGTAGAAGCCTCCGGGACCCAGTACTTC.

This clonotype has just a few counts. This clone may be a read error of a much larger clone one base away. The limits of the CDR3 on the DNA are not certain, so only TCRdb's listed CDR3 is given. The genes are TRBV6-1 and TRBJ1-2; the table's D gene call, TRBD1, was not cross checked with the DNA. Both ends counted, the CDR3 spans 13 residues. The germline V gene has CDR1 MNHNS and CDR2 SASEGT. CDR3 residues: CATQWDDNYGCTF.

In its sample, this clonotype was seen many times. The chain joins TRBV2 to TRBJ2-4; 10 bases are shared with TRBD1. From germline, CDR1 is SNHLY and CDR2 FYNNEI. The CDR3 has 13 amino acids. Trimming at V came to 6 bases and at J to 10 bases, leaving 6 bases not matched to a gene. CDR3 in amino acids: CASRETGGVIQYF. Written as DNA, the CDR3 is TGTGCCAGCAGAGAGACAGGGGGCGTGATTCAGTACTTC.

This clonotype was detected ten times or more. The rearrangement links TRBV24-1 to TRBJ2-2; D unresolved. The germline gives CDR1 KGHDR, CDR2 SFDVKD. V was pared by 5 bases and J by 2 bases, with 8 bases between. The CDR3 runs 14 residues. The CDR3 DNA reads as TGTGCCACCAGTGGGGCAGCCAACACCGGGGAGCTGTTTTTT. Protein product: CATSGAANTGELFF.

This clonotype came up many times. CDR3 bases: TGTGCCAGCAGCTTAGGTTTTGGGCAGGGGCAGCCCCAGCATTTT. Its protein is CASSLGFGQGQPQHF. The rearrangement joins TRBV7-9 to TRBJ1-5; possibly TRBD1 for D (6 bases). V lost 1 base, J lost 7 bases, and 14 bases lay in between. Looked up from germline, CDR1 is SEHNR and CDR2 is FQNEAQ (reference sequence). CDR3 length equals 15 residues.

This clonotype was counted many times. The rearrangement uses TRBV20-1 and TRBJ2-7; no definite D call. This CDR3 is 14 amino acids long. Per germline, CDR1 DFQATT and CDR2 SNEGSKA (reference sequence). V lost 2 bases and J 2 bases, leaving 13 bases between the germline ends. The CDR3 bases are TGCAGTGCTAGAACCCCGTCAGCACCCTACGAGCAGTACTTC. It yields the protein CSARTPSAPYEQYF.

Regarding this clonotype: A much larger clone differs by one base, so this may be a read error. The CDR3 region is CASIPDSHGYTF. The CDR3 DNA sequence: TGTGCCAGCATTCCCGACAGCCATGGCTACACCTTC. The chain combines TRBV25-1 with TRBJ1-2; D is perhaps TRBD1 (5 bases). CDR3 length: 12 residues. Deletions cut 7 bases from V and 6 bases from J, with 12 bases between. Germline values: CDR1 MGHDK, CDR2 SYGVNS.

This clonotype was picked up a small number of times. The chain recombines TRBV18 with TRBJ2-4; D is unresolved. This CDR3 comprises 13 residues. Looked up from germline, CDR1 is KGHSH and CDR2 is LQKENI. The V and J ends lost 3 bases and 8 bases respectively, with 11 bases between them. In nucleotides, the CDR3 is TGTGCCAGCTCACCCCTAATAGAGGACATTCAGTACTTC. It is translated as CASSPLIEDIQYF.

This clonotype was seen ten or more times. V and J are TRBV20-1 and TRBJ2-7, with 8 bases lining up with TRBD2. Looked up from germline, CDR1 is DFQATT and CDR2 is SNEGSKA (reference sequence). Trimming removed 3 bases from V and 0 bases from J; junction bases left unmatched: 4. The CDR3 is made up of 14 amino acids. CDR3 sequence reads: CSASLAGSSYEQYF. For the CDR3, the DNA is TGCAGTGCTAGCTTAGCGGGGTCCTCCTACGAGCAGTACTTC.

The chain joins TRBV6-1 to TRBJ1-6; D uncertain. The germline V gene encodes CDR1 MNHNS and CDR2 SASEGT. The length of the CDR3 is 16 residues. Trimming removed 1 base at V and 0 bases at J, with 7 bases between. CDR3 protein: CASSEGPHSYNSPLHF. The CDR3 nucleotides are TGTGCCAGCAGTGAAGGACCTCACTCCTATAATTCACCCCTCCACTTT.